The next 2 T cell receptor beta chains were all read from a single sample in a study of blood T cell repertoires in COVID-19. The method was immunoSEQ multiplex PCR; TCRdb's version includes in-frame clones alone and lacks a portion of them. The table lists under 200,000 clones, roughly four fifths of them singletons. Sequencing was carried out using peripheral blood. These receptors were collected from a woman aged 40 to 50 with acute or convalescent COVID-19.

The CDR3 reads CASGRGENQPQHF. DNA for the CDR3: TGTGCCAGCGGACGGGGAGAAAATCAGCCCCAGCATTTT. V gene TRBV12-3 or TRBV12-4 combines with J gene TRBJ1-5; D not resolved. V gave up 8 bases and J gave up 4 bases, with 12 bases separating them. This CDR3 spans 13 amino acids.

CDR3 sequence: CASSPGQGSEQYF. For the CDR3, the DNA is TGCGCCAGCAGCCCAGGACAGGGGTCCGAGCAGTACTTC. The chain recombines TRBV4-1 with TRBJ2-7, with 9 bases matching TRBD1. CDR1 MGHRA and CDR2 YSYEKL come from the germline V gene. The CDR3 consists of 13 residues. Trimming at V came to 4 bases and at J to 6 bases, leaving 4 bases not matched to a gene.